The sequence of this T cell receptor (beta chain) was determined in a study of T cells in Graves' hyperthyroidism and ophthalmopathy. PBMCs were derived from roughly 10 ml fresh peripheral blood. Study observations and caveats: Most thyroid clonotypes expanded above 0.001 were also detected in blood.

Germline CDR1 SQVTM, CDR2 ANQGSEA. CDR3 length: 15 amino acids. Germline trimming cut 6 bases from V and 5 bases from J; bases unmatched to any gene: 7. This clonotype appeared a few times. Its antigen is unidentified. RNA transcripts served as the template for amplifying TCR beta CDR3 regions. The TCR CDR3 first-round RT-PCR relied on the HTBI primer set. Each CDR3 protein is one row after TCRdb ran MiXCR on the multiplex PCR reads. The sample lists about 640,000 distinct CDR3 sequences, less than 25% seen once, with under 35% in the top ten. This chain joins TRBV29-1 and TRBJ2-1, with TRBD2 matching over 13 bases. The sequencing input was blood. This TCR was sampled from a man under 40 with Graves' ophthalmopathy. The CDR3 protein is CSVRTSGSKNNEQFF. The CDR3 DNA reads TGCAGCGTCCGGACTAGCGGGAGTAAAAACAATGAGCAGTTCTTC.